This T cell receptor beta chain was obtained from a study of beta chain features in type 1 diabetes. Study-wide results and limits: TCRB CDR3s from Type 1 diabetes patients were moderately but significantly shorter in all four CD4+ subsets. PCR might preferentially amplify shorter templates, equally in patients and controls.

Isolation of CD4+ naive, central memory, regulatory and stem cell-like memory cells was achieved by sorting via CD45RO/CCR7/CD25/CD127/CD95/CD27. All of the isolated RNA was reverse transcribed, so expressed TCRB transcripts were sequenced. The assay was immunoSEQ multiplex PCR, and TCRdb's table has in-frame clones only and misses some. The table has more than 350,000 clones, around 10% seen once. In germline, CDR1 is MNHEY, CDR2 SVGAGI. The CDR3 spans 15 residues. The V segment lost 3 bases and the J segment 6 bases; nucleotides outside the gene matches: 8. Turning to this clone: Antigen: not known.

The clonotype originates from a young woman in good health. Sequencing input: naive CD4+ T cells from blood. This rearrangement joins TRBV6-5 to TRBJ2-1, with 7 bases fitting TRBD2. CDR3 DNA: TGTGCCAGCAGTTATGAGGCGGGAGTAGTCAATGAGCAGTTCTTC. Its translation is CASSYEAGVVNEQFF.